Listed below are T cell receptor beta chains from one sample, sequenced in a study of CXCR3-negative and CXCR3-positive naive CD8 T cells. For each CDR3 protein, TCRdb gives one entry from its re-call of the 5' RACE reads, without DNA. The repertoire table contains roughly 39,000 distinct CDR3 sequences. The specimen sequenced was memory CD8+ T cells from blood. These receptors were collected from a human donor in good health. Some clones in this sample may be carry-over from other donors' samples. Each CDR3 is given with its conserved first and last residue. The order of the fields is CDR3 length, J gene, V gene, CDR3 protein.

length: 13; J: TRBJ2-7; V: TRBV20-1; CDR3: CSALLAGIYEQYF
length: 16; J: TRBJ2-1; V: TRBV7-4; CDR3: CASSPTATGAYNEQFF
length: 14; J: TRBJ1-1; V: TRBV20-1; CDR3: CSAFPTDSNTEAFF
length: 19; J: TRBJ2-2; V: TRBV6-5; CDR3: CASSSPRAGSDANTGELFF
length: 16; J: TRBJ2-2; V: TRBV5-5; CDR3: CASSLAVFANTGELFF
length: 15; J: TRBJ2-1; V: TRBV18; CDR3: CVSSPGGSTYDEQFF
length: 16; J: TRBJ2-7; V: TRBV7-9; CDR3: CASSPPWTGGPYEQYF
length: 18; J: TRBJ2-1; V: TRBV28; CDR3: CASSLFRDGGGAYNEQFF
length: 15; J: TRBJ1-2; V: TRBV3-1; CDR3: CASSLNRGPQDGYTF
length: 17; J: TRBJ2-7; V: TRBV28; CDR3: CASSYGLTGQGFYEQYF
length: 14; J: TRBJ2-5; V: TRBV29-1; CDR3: CSVEDPREQETQYF
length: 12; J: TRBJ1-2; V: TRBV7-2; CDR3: CASSPVPYGYTF
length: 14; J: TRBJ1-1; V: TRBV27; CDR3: CATRGLGGNTEAFF
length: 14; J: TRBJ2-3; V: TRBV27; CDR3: CASSLVTTSDTQYF
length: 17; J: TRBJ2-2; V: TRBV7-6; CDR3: CASSLALRLTNTGELFF